What follows are 10 T cell receptor beta chains derived from one specimen sequenced in a study of cytomegalovirus exposure and HLA in healthy donors. Primers included in the PCR were 60 Vbeta and 13 Jbeta primers. The data were produced by immunoSEQ multiplex PCR, yet TCRdb's version contains in-frame clones alone and is incomplete. The table lists fewer than 200,000 clones, 65% to 70% of them singletons. Sequenced material: PBMCs. These receptors all stem from a woman between 18 and 30 years old in good health and CMV-seropositive.

This chain connects TRBV4-3 to TRBJ1-5, with D perhaps matching TRBD1 (6 bases). CDR1 LGHNA and CDR2 YSLEER come from the germline V gene. V shed 4 bases and J shed 6 bases, with 13 bases lying between them. This CDR3 spans 14 amino acids. The CDR3 region is CASSLDRNPQPQHF. CDR3 nucleotides: TGCGCCAGCAGCCTCGACAGGAATCCTCAGCCCCAGCATTTT.

The chain recombines TRBV2 with TRBJ2-4; 7 bases fit TRBD1. Germline CDR1 is SNHLY and CDR2 is FYNNEI. The CDR3 covers 14 residues. V gave up 4 bases and J gave up 6 bases; unmatched junction bases: 6. For the CDR3, the DNA is TGTGCCAGCAGTGGTACAGGGGCGGGAAACATTCAGTACTTC. It encodes CASSGTGAGNIQYF.

V gene TRBV6-5 combines with J gene TRBJ2-4; a possible D gene is TRBD2 (5 bases). The CDR3 is 13 residues long. Germline assignment: CDR1 MNHEY and CDR2 SVGAGI. Trimming removed 3 bases from V and 7 bases from J, with 10 bases in between. CDR3 sequence reads: CASSYREGNIQYF. The CDR3 DNA is TGTGCCAGCAGTTATCGGGAAGGGAACATTCAGTACTTC.

This chain uses TRBV11-2 with TRBJ2-1; 10 nucleotides agree with TRBD1. The germline gives CDR1 SGHAT, CDR2 FQNNGV. V lost 5 bases, J lost 4 bases, and 5 bases stayed unmatched. The CDR3 is 15 amino acids. The CDR3 DNA sequence: TGTGCCAGCAGCCAACCGGGACAGGGGTACAATGAGCAGTTCTTC. Translating it yields CASSQPGQGYNEQFF.

The V call is TRBV12-5, the J call TRBJ2-2; 8 nucleotides match TRBD2. Per the germline V gene, CDR1 is LGHNT and CDR2 is FRNRAP. The CDR3 is 16 amino acids. With 4 bases clipped from V and 6 bases from J, the junction kept 10 bases outside the gene matches. The CDR3 nucleotides are TGTGCTAGTGGTTGGTTAGTGCGGGAGGTGGCCGGGGAGCTGTTTTTT. Its translation is CASGWLVREVAGELFF.

The chain carries TRBV27 and TRBJ1-2; 8 nucleotides match TRBD1. The ends lost 7 bases at V and 3 bases at J; junction bases unmatched: 4. In germline, CDR1 is MNHEY, CDR2 SMNVEV (reference sequence). This CDR3 contains 13 residues. CDR3 DNA sequence: TGTGCCAGCAAAAGGACAGGGCACTATGGCTACACCTTC. This codes for CASKRTGHYGYTF.

V and J are TRBV27 and TRBJ1-1; D is ambiguous. The ends were cut back, 2 bases at V and 4 bases at J, with 8 bases in the middle. Germline V lookup: CDR1 MNHEY, CDR2 SMNVEV (reference sequence). The CDR3 consists of 13 residues. The CDR3 protein is CASSLNRATEAFF. Written as DNA, the CDR3 is TGTGCCAGCAGTTTAAATAGAGCCACTGAAGCTTTCTTT.

V and J are TRBV28 and TRBJ2-3; 12 bases are shared with TRBD2. Trimming removed 5 bases from V and 3 bases from J; junction bases left unmatched: 6. Germline CDR1 reads MDHEN; CDR2 reads SYDVKM. This CDR3 has 16 amino acids. CDR3 protein: CASSLPTSGSTDTQYF. As DNA, the CDR3 is TGTGCCAGCAGTCTTCCGACTAGCGGGAGTACAGATACGCAGTATTTT.

V gene TRBV18 combines with J gene TRBJ1-4; possible D gene TRBD1, 6 bases. V dropped 3 bases and J dropped 7 bases, with 12 bases sitting between them. The length of the CDR3 is 14 residues. Per germline, CDR1 KGHSH and CDR2 LQKENI. For the CDR3, the DNA is TGTGCCAGCTCACCGAATGGGGGCCTTGAAAAACTGTTTTTT. Its translation: CASSPNGGLEKLFF.

This clone has just a few counts. V gene TRBV6-1 combines with J gene TRBJ1-1, with D unresolved. From germline, CDR1 is MNHNS and CDR2 SASEGT. Trimming cost V 1 base and J 6 bases, with 12 bases left between them. The CDR3 sequence is 14 residues long. The CDR3 nucleotides read TGTGCCAGCAGTGAAGGCGGACTTTCCGCTGAAGCTTTCTTT. Translated: CASSEGGLSAEAFF.